These T cell receptor beta chains were read from a single sample in a study of T cells in Graves' hyperthyroidism and ophthalmopathy. TCRdb reprocessed the multiplex PCR reads via MiXCR and lists one record per CDR3 protein. Of 300,000 or so distinct CDR3 sequences in the sample, 15% to 20% are singletons; the top ten hold about 53%. Sequences were obtained from blood. These receptors were collected from a woman aged 45-65 years with Graves' hyperthyroidism. Each CDR3 is given with its conserved first and last residue. A D gene is named only where the DNA matches it firmly. Clone size, where shown, is once, few, many, or a class for clones that have expanded.

j_call: TRBJ1-2
clone_size: many
d_call: -
v_call: TRBV6-1
cdr3_nt: TGTGCCAGCAGTATTTCGAGCAACTATGGCTACACCTTC
cdr3_aa: CASSISSNYGYTF

j_call: TRBJ1-2
clone_size: many
d_call: -
v_call: TRBV3-1
cdr3_nt: TGTGCCAGCAGCCAAGATCAGGGAGGCTACACCTTC
cdr3_aa: CASSQDQGGYTF

j_call: TRBJ2-2
clone_size: few
d_call: -
v_call: TRBV29-1
cdr3_nt: TGCAGCGTTGGGGAAGCAATGGAGCTGTTTTTT
cdr3_aa: CSVGEAMELFF

j_call: TRBJ2-1
clone_size: few
d_call: TRBD1
v_call: TRBV19
cdr3_nt: TGTGCCAGTAGTATAGGACAGGGCAATGAGCAGTTCTTC
cdr3_aa: CASSIGQGNEQFF

j_call: TRBJ2-7
clone_size: -
d_call: TRBD2
v_call: TRBV6-1
cdr3_nt: TGTGCCAGCAGTTTCCCGGGACTAGCGGGAGGAGGTCCCAGGAACGAGCAGTACTTC
cdr3_aa: CASSFPGLAGGGPRNEQYF

j_call: TRBJ1-1
clone_size: many
d_call: -
v_call: TRBV6-2/TRBV6-3
cdr3_nt: TGTGCCAGCATCGAAGGAGGACGGACTGAAGCTTTCTTT
cdr3_aa: CASIEGGRTEAFF

j_call: TRBJ1-2
clone_size: -
d_call: TRBD1
v_call: TRBV4-1
cdr3_nt: TGCGCCAGCAGCCAAGATGGACAGGGCATCTATGGCTACACCTTC
cdr3_aa: CASSQDGQGIYGYTF

j_call: TRBJ2-7
clone_size: few
d_call: -
v_call: TRBV30
cdr3_nt: TGTGCCTGGAGTGTGTTAGGCCTCGAGCAGTACTTC
cdr3_aa: CAWSVLGLEQYF

j_call: TRBJ2-3
clone_size: -
d_call: -
v_call: TRBV29-1
cdr3_nt: TGCAGCGTTGTGGGTGGGCCAGATACGCAGTATTTT
cdr3_aa: CSVVGGPDTQYF

j_call: TRBJ2-7
clone_size: few
d_call: TRBD2
v_call: TRBV7-8
cdr3_nt: TGTGCCAGCAGCTTACGACTAGCGACCAAGGGAGAGCAGTACTTC
cdr3_aa: CASSLRLATKGEQYF

j_call: TRBJ2-3
clone_size: -
d_call: -
v_call: TRBV29-1
cdr3_nt: TGCAGCGTTGAAATGGTGCTGGGCACAGATACGCAGTATTTT
cdr3_aa: CSVEMVLGTDTQYF

j_call: TRBJ1-1
clone_size: -
d_call: TRBD1
v_call: TRBV7-3
cdr3_nt: TGTGCCAGCAGCTTGATGGACAGGGACAACACTGAAGCTTTCTTT
cdr3_aa: CASSLMDRDNTEAFF

j_call: TRBJ2-7
clone_size: many
d_call: -
v_call: TRBV27
cdr3_nt: TGTGCCAGCAGACCCGGGACTCCCACTAACGAGCAGTACTTC
cdr3_aa: CASRPGTPTNEQYF